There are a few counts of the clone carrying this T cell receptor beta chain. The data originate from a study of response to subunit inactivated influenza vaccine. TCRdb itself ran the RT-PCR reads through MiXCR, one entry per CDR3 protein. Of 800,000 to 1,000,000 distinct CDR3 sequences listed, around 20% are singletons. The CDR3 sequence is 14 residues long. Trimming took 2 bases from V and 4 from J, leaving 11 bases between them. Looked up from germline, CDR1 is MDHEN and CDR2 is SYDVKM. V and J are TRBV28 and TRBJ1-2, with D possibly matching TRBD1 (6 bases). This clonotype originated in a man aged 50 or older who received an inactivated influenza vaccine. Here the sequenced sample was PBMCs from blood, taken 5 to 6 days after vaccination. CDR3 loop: CASSLAGVSYGYTF. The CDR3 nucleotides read TGTGCCAGCAGTTTAGCAGGGGTGAGCTATGGCTACACCTTC.